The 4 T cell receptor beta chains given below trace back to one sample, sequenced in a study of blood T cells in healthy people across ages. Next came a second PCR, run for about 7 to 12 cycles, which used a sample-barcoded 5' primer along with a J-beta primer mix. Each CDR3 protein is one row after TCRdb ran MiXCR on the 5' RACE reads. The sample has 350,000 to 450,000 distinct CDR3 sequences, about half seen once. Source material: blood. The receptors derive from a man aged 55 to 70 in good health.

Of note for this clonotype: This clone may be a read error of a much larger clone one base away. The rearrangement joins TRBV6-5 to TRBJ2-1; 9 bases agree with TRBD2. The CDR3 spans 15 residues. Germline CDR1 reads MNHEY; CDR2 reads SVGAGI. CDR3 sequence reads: CASSTTSGPYDEQFF. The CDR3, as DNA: TGTGCCAGCAGCACTACTAGCGGGCCCTACGATGAGCAGTTCTTC.

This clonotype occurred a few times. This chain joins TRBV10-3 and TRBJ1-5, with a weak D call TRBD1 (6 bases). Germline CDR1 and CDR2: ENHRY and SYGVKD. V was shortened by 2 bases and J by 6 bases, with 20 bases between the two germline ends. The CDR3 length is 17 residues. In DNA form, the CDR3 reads TGTGCCATCAGTGAGGCGTCGGGGGGCGAATCTAGTCAGCCCCAGCATTTT. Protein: CAISEASGGESSQPQHF.

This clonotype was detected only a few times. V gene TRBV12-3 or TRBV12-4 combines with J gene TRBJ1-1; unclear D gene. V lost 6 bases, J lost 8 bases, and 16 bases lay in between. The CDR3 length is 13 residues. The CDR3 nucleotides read TGTGCCAGCAGCCCAGCGAGGGCAGGAGAAGCTTTCTTT. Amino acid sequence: CASSPARAGEAFF.

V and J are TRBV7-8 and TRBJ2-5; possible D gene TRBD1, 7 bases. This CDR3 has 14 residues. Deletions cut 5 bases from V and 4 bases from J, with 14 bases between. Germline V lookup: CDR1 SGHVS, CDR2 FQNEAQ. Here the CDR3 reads CASSQNRGGETQYF. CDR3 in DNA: TGTGCCAGCAGCCAAAACAGGGGAGGAGAGACCCAGTACTTC.